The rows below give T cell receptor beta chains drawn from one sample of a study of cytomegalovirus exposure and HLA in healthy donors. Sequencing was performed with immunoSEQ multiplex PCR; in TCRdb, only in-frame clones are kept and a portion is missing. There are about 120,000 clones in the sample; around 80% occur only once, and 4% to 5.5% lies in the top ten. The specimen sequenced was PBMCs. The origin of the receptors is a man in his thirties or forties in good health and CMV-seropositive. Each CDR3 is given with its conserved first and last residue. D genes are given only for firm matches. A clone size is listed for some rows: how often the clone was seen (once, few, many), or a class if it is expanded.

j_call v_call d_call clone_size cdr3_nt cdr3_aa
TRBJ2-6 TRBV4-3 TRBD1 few TGCGCCAGCAGCCAGAGCTTTTCAGGGGGCCGGGAAGGGGCCAACGTCCTGACTTTC CASSQSFSGGREGANVLTF
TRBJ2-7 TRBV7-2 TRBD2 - TGTGCCAGCAGCCCTCGCCCGGGACTAGCGGGGGGGAAGTCCTACGAGCAGTACTTC CASSPRPGLAGGKSYEQYF
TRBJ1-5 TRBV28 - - TGTGCCAGCAGTTTATCTTCGGGAGCGGGCAATCAGCCCCAGCATTTT CASSLSSGAGNQPQHF
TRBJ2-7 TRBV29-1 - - TGCAGCGTTGGTCGCGGGGCGCGGAACGAGCAGTACTTC CSVGRGARNEQYF
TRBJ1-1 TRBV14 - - TGTGCCAGCAGCCAAGGCAGGGGTTTCCAGAGCACTGAAGCTTTCTTT CASSQGRGFQSTEAFF
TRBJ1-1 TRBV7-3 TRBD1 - TGTGCCAGCAGCTTAGGGACAGCAGGCACTGAAGCTTTCTTT CASSLGTAGTEAFF
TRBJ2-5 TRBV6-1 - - TGTGCCAGCCGATTCCCCCAGGACCAAGAGACCCAGTACTTC CASRFPQDQETQYF
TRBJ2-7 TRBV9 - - TGTGCCAGCAGCGTAGGAATAGGGAGCTCCTACGAGCAGTACTTC CASSVGIGSSYEQYF
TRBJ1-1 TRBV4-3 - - TGCGCCAGCAGCCGTAATGGGGGGGTCGCTGAAGCTTTCTTT CASSRNGGVAEAFF
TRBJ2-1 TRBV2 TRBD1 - TGTGCCAGCAGTGGTCGCGCAGGGGGAAACAATGAGCAGTTCTTC CASSGRAGGNNEQFF
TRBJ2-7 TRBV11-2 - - TGTGCCAGCAGCTTAGATCCCAGTTCCTACGAGCAGTACTTC CASSLDPSSYEQYF
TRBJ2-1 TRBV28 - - TGTGCCAGCAGTTTCCAACAGCCCTACAATGAGCAGTTCTTC CASSFQQPYNEQFF
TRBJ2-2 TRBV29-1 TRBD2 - TGCAGCGTTGAGGGTCTTGGCGGGGGGGTAAACACCGGGGAGCTGTTTTTT CSVEGLGGGVNTGELFF
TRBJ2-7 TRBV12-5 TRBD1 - TGTGCTAGTGTTGGAGACAGGGGCTACGAGCAGTACTTC CASVGDRGYEQYF
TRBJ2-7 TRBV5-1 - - TGCGCCAGCAGCTTACCGGAGGCCTACGAGCAGTACTTC CASSLPEAYEQYF
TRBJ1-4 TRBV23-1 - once TGCGCCAGCAGTCAATCGTGGCCCCCGCGGGGAGGAGAAAAACTGTTTTTT CASSQSWPPRGGEKLFF
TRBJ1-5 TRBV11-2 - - TGTGCCAGCAGCCTGGACTTGTATCAGCCCCAGCATTTT CASSLDLYQPQHF
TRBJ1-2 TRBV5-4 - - TGTGCCAGCAGCTTGGGACAGAACTATGGCTACACCTTC CASSLGQNYGYTF
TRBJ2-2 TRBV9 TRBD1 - TGTGCCAGCAGCGTAGACCTAGGGGGCAGGTTGGGCACCGGGGAGCTGTTTTTT CASSVDLGGRLGTGELFF
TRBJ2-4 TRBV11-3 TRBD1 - TGTGCCAGCAGCCTTGACAGGGTAACCGCCAAAAACATTCAGTACTTC CASSLDRVTAKNIQYF
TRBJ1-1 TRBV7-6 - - TGTGCCAGCAGCTTAGGGGGGCGCGGGAACACTGAAGCTTTCTTT CASSLGGRGNTEAFF
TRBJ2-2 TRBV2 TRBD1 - TGTGCCAGCATTACAGGGGTCGCGAACACCGGGGAGCTGTTTTTT CASITGVANTGELFF
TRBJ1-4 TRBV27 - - TGTGCCAGCAGTTTGGGGGGACATGAAAAACTGTTTTTT CASSLGGHEKLFF
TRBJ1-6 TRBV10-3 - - TGTGCCAGTTCCGGGATGGGAGATTCACCCCTCCACTTT CASSGMGDSPLHF
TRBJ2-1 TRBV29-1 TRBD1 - TGCAGCGTCGAACAGACAGGGGGGTACAATGAGCAGTTCTTC CSVEQTGGYNEQFF
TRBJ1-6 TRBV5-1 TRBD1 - TGCGCCAGCAGCTTGCAGGACAGGGGTGTATCCTATAATTCACCCCTCCACTTT CASSLQDRGVSYNSPLHF
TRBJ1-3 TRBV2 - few TGTGCCAGCAGTGAAGGACCGCGAGGCTCTGGAAACACCATATATTTT CASSEGPRGSGNTIYF
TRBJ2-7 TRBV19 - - TGTGCCAGTAGTACGATACAGGGCGGCTACGAGCAGTACTTC CASSTIQGGYEQYF
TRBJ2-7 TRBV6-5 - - TGTGCCAGCAGTGAGCCAGGACTATACGAGCAGTACTTC CASSEPGLYEQYF
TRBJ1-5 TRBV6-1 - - TGTGCCAGCAGTGAACGGAGAAGCAATCAGCCCCAGCATTTT CASSERRSNQPQHF
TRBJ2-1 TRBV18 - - TGTGCCAGCTCGTTGCTAGGGCGGGATGAGCAGTTCTTC CASSLLGRDEQFF
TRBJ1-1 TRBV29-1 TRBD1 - TGCAGCGCCTCACAGGGGTGGGGCGCTGAAGCTTTCTTT CSASQGWGAEAFF
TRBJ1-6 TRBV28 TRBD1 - TGTGCCAGCAGTCCCCGGGACAGGGGGCCAAGCTCCTATAATTCACCCCTCCACTTT CASSPRDRGPSSYNSPLHF
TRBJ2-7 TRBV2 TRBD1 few TGTGCCAGCATGGGACAGGTCACCTACGAGCAGTACTTC CASMGQVTYEQYF
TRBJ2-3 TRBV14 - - TGTGCCAGCAGCCAACCCGGGGGTTGGGATACGCAGTATTTT CASSQPGGWDTQYF
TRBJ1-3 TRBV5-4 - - TGTGCCAGCAGCCAAGACACCAATGGGGGAAACACCATATATTTT CASSQDTNGGNTIYF
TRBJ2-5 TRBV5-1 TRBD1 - TGCGCCAGCAGCTTGGAACAGGGGGAGACCCAGTACTTC CASSLEQGETQYF
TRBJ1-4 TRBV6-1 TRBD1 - TGTGCCAGCAGGGACAGGGGTAGCGCTAATGAAAAACTGTTTTTT CASRDRGSANEKLFF
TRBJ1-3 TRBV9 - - TGTGCCAGCAGCGGATACCCGCGGAGTGGTGAAGGCTCTGGAAACACCATATATTTT CASSGYPRSGEGSGNTIYF
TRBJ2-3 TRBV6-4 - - TGTGCCAGCAGTGTTCGGGTCGACACAGATACGCAGTATTTT CASSVRVDTDTQYF
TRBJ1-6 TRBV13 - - TGTGCCAGCAGTTCACGAGGGAGCTCCTATAATTCACCCCTCCACTTT CASSSRGSSYNSPLHF